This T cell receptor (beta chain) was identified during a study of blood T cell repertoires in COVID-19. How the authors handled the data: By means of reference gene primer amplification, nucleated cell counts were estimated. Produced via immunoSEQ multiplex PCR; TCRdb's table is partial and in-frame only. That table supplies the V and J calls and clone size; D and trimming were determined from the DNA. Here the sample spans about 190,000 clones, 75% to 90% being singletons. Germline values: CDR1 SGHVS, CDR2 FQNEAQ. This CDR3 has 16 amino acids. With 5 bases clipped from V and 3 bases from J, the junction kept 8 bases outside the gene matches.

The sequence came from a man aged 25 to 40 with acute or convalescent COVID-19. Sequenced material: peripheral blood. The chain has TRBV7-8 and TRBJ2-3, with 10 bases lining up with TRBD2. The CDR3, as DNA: TGTGCCAGCAGCCGAATTTTTAGCGGGGGGACAGATACGCAGTATTTT. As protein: CASSRIFSGGTDTQYF.